Listed here is a single T cell receptor (beta chain). The data were taken from a study of T cell clonotyping in hematopoietic cell transplantation. Method: immunoSEQ multiplex PCR; TCRdb's copy keeps in-frame clones and lacks some. The table shows approximately 8,700 clones, with approximately 85% occurring only once. The CDR3 sequence is 13 residues long. The germline V and J ends were trimmed by 6 bases and 4 bases, with 14 bases remaining between them. The V gene's germline CDR1 is SGHRS and CDR2 YFSETQ. The sequencing used PBMCs, collected 180 days after allogeneic stem cell transplant. The sequence was obtained from a female patient between 30 and 45 years old who had an allogeneic stem cell transplant, so the T cells may come from the graft donor. Some clones in this sample may be carry-over from other donors' samples. The rearrangement links TRBV5-1 to TRBJ2-7; a weak D match, TRBD2 (6 bases). Here the CDR3 reads CASTLQEGYEQYF. The CDR3 DNA is TGCGCCAGCACGCTGCAGGAGGGGTACGAGCAGTACTTC.